Below are 15 T cell receptor beta chains sequenced from a single sample in a study of blood T cells in healthy people across ages (dated by TCRdb to between 2014 and 2016). Libraries came from 5' RACE. Sequencing instrument: Illumina HiSeq 2500. A second roughly 6 to 12 cycle PCR used a sample-barcoded 5' primer and a J-beta primer mix. Through fastp at Q25 and MiXCR, TCRdb rebuilt clones from the public reads, retaining in-frame beta chains. Rows matching on CDR3 protein sequence are summarized as one entry with the most common DNA and genes. For this sample there are roughly 1,700,000 distinct CDR3 sequences; about 30% appear just once. The ten largest clonotypes hold 7% to 9% of the sample. Input material: blood. The receptors shown here come from a woman in her twenties or thirties in good health.

This sequence joins TRBV2 and TRBJ2-5, with 10 bases identical to TRBD2. J gave up 1 base and V 7 bases, and 6 bases lay outside the gene matches. CDR3 size: 15 residues. The germline gives CDR1 SNHLY, CDR2 FYNNEI. This chain's CDR3 is CASTKLAGTQETQYF. DNA for the CDR3: TGTGCCAGCACCAAACTAGCGGGGACCCAAGAGACCCAGTACTTC.

The rearrangement uses TRBV6-6 and TRBJ1-2; no firm D call. This CDR3 has 13 amino acids. Trimming took 2 bases from V and 6 from J, leaving 10 bases between them. CDR1 and CDR2 from the germline V gene are MNHNY and SVGAGI (reference sequence). DNA for the CDR3: TGTGCCAGCAGTTACGATATCGGGGATGGCTACACCTTC. Protein product: CASSYDIGDGYTF.

The chain combines TRBV5-1 with TRBJ2-7, with 8 bases fitting TRBD1. The ends lost 0 bases at V and 3 bases at J; junction bases unmatched: 8. Looked up from germline, CDR1 is SGHRS and CDR2 is YFSETQ. This CDR3 comprises 16 residues. The chain's CDR3 is CASSLATGQANYEQYF. The CDR3 bases are TGCGCCAGCAGCTTGGCCACGGGACAGGCTAACTACGAGCAGTACTTC.

V gene TRBV29-1 combines with J gene TRBJ1-1; D is possibly TRBD1 (5 bases). The V end was cut by 4 bases, the J end by 6 bases, with 9 bases between. Germline lookup yields CDR1 SQVTM and CDR2 ANQGSEA. The CDR3 length is 11 residues. Here the CDR3 DNA reads TGCAGCGTTGTTGGGGGGTCTGAAGCTTTCTTT. The encoded protein is CSVVGGSEAFF.

This clonotype was observed a few times. This chain joins TRBV24-1 and TRBJ1-1, with a tentative D call TRBD1 (5 bases). Trimming took off 4 bases at V and 4 bases at J, with 9 bases between the two ends. The CDR3 spans 13 residues. Germline V gives CDR1 KGHDR, CDR2 SFDVKD. The CDR3 loop is CATSDGTATEAFF. CDR3 nucleotides: TGTGCCACCAGTGACGGGACCGCCACTGAAGCTTTCTTT.

For this clonotype: A much larger clone sits a single nucleotide away, making a read error possible. The chain combines TRBV10-3 with TRBJ1-1, with a possible D match to TRBD1 (5 bases). Germline V CDR1 and CDR2: ENHRY, SYGVKD. Between the trimmed V and J ends, which lost 10 bases and 2 bases, there was a span of 8 bases. The CDR3 totals 11 residues. CDR3: CATGTNTEAFF. CDR3 coding DNA: TGTGCCACGGGGACCAACACTGAAGCTTTCTTT.

V is TRBV29-1 and J is TRBJ2-1; D uncertain. The V gene's germline CDR1 is SQVTM and CDR2 ANQGSEA. Trimming left V 4 bases short and J 3 bases short, with 10 bases between. The CDR3 is 13 residues long. This CDR3 reads CSVVTSDYNEQFF. CDR3 sequence (DNA): TGCAGCGTTGTGACTTCGGACTACAATGAGCAGTTCTTC.

The rearrangement joins TRBV4-1 to TRBJ2-7; D may be TRBD2 (6 bases). The CDR3 is made up of 17 amino acids. Trimming shortened V by 0 bases and J by 4 bases, and 19 bases separated the two germline ends. Germline CDR1 and CDR2: MGHRA and YSYEKL. The DNA of the CDR3 is TGCGCCAGCAGCCAAGAGGGAACGACCGGAGGGGAGTACGAGCAGTACTTC. This encodes CASSQEGTTGGEYEQYF.

The chain links TRBV11-1 to TRBJ1-1; no clear D gene. The germline gives CDR1 SGHAT, CDR2 FQDESV (reference sequence). This CDR3 is 15 amino acids long. V gave up 2 bases and J gave up 0 bases, with 10 bases separating them. The CDR3, as DNA: TGTGCCAGCAGCTTAACGGAAAGGGTGAACACTGAAGCTTTCTTT. This encodes CASSLTERVNTEAFF.

This sequence joins TRBV14 and TRBJ2-7; 9 nucleotides line up with TRBD1. Germline V lookup: CDR1 SGHDN, CDR2 FVKESK. The CDR3 runs to 15 residues. V lost 1 base, J lost 3 bases, and 4 bases stayed unmatched. This CDR3 is CASSQGDRVLYEQYF. The CDR3, as DNA: TGTGCCAGCAGCCAAGGGGACAGGGTTCTCTACGAGCAGTACTTC.

This clonotype was picked up a small number of times. The rearrangement uses TRBV18 and TRBJ2-7, with D perhaps being TRBD1 or TRBD2 (5 bases each). The CDR3 is 13 residues long. The V end lost 3 bases, the J end lost 4 bases, and 10 bases lay between the germline ends. CDR1 is KGHSH and CDR2 is LQKENI in the germline V gene. The DNA for the CDR3 is TGTGCCAGCTCACCGGAGGCAGGGTACGAGCAGTACTTC. Translated: CASSPEAGYEQYF.

The chain is built from TRBV5-1 and TRBJ1-1, with a tentative D call TRBD1 (6 bases). V lost 1 base and J lost 4, with 14 bases in between. Germline V gives CDR1 SGHRS, CDR2 YFSETQ. This CDR3 comprises 15 residues. The CDR3 nucleotides are TGCGCCAGCAGCTTGAGGGGGGTAGACAGCACTGAAGCTTTCTTT. Its translation: CASSLRGVDSTEAFF.

This clonotype has at least ten counts. The chain combines TRBV29-1 with TRBJ2-1; 13 positions match TRBD2. The CDR3 loop spans 12 amino acids. Looked up from germline, CDR1 is SQVTM and CDR2 is ANQGSEA. This CDR3 reads CSGTSGMVEQFF. CDR3 coding DNA: TGCAGTGGGACTAGCGGGATGGTTGAGCAGTTCTTC.

About this clonotype: Its ends do not fully match the called genes, so a read error is possible. This chain uses TRBV18 with TRBJ2-4, with 7 bases lining up with TRBD2. Germline V gene sequence: CDR1 KGHSH, CDR2 LQKENI. This CDR3 has 20 residues. CDR3 region: CAGSPRLYAGATTAKNIQYF. The CDR3 nucleotides are TGTGCCGGCTCACCACGTCTTTATGCGGGAGCGACGACGGCCAAAAACATTCAGTACTTC.

This clonotype was seen at least ten times. This chain joins TRBV6-5 and TRBJ2-5, with 7 bases identical to TRBD1. CDR1 MNHEY and CDR2 SVGAGI come from the germline V gene. The CDR3 runs to 15 residues. Trimming took 6 bases from V and 5 from J; bases not matched to a gene: 12. As DNA, the CDR3 is TGTGCCAGCAGCAGACAGGGCGTCTCCGGGGAGACCCAGTACTTC. Amino acid sequence: CASSRQGVSGETQYF.